These 12 T cell receptor beta chains were all obtained from the same sample, sequenced in a study of post-analysis software for immune sequencing data. No antigen has been identified for these receptors. Whole-study findings and limits: There were several TRBV segments more frequent in patients than controls, and TRBV5-6, TRBV5-1 and TRBV20-1 were among them.

The TCR beta cDNA libraries contained unique molecular identifiers. TCRdb reprocessed the PCR reads via MiXCR and lists one record per CDR3 protein. The sample yields around 200,000 distinct CDR3 sequences, approximately 30% seen once. The specimen was blood. Receptors originate from a girl aged 2-17 years with multiple sclerosis.

This clonotype was seen only a few times. The rearrangement uses TRBV6-1 and TRBJ2-1; the match to TRBD1 covers 7 bases. J was trimmed by 8 bases and V by 5 bases; bases with no gene match: 9. CDR1 MNHNS and CDR2 SASEGT come from the germline V gene. This CDR3 contains 14 residues. As DNA, the CDR3 is TGTGCCAGCAGTCCCTATGACAGGGTCCATGAGCAGTTCTTC. It encodes CASSPYDRVHEQFF.

The V and J genes are TRBV7-6 and TRBJ1-1, with D maybe TRBD1 (5 bases). The V end lost 0 bases, the J end lost 5 bases, and 16 bases lay between the germline ends. Germline CDR1 reads SGHVS; CDR2 reads FNYEAQ. The CDR3 is 16 residues long. The CDR3 nucleotides are TGTGCCAGCAGCTTAGCCCACAGGAGGCTTGGTACTGAAGCTTTCTTT. Its protein is CASSLAHRRLGTEAFF.

This clonotype was seen at least ten times. The V gene is TRBV29-1, the J gene TRBJ2-1; the match to TRBD2 covers 10 bases. J lost 6 bases, V lost 6 bases, and 20 bases had no gene match. The CDR3 runs 18 residues. Germline CDR1 reads SQVTM; CDR2 reads ANQGSEA. The CDR3 sequence is CSVTGSGASGRFSNEQFF. The CDR3 bases are TGCAGCGTGACAGGGTCAGGGGCTAGCGGGAGATTCTCCAATGAGCAGTTCTTC.

Many counts were recorded for this clonotype. V gene TRBV20-1 combines with J gene TRBJ2-7; 10 nucleotides align to TRBD2. The CDR3 runs to 15 residues. The germline gives CDR1 DFQATT, CDR2 SNEGSKA (reference sequence). V trimming: 1 base; J trimming: 2 bases; junction bases outside the gene matches: 5. The DNA of the CDR3 is TGCAGTGCTAGAGTCCCACTAGCGGGGACCTACGAGCAGTACTTC. Its protein is CSARVPLAGTYEQYF.

The chain is built from TRBV9 and TRBJ2-1; D is perhaps TRBD1 (6 bases). The V end lost 0 bases, the J end lost 7 bases, and 8 bases lay between the germline ends. CDR1 is SGDLS and CDR2 is YYNGEE in the germline V gene. CDR3 length: 13 residues. This CDR3 reads CASSVVDRNEQFF. The DNA for the CDR3 is TGTGCCAGCAGCGTAGTTGACAGGAATGAGCAGTTCTTC.

As to this clonotype: This may arise from a read error, as a much more abundant clone is one base away. V is TRBV2 and J is TRBJ2-7; weak D call: TRBD1 (6 bases). The CDR3 extends over 15 amino acids. Germline loops: CDR1 SNHLY, CDR2 FYNNEI. V was clipped by 6 bases and J by 3 bases, with 18 bases between them. The CDR3 reads CASRKWGHGYYEQYF. For the CDR3, the DNA is TGTGCCAGCAGAAAGTGGGGACATGGCTACTACGAGCAGTACTTC.

The gene calls are TRBV28 and TRBJ1-1; no clear D gene. Germline V lookup: CDR1 MDHEN, CDR2 SYDVKM. The CDR3 sequence is 13 residues long. V shed 4 bases and J shed 2 bases, with 8 bases lying between them. The CDR3 nucleotides are TGTGCCAGCAGTTGCGGGATCAACACTGAAGCTTTCTTT. It codes for CASSCGINTEAFF.

This clonotype was seen ten or more times. This chain connects TRBV12-3 or TRBV12-4 to TRBJ1-5, with 10 positions matching TRBD1. The CDR3 spans 17 residues. With 5 bases clipped from V and 3 bases from J, the junction kept 10 bases outside the gene matches. The CDR3 loop is CASSVTGTGVFNQPQHF. The DNA for the CDR3 is TGTGCCAGCAGTGTGACAGGGACAGGGGTATTCAATCAGCCCCAGCATTTT.

The rearrangement joins TRBV18 to TRBJ2-7; D gene ambiguous. The CDR3 is made up of 13 amino acids. Germline V CDR1 and CDR2: KGHSH, LQKENI. Trimming pared 6 bases from V and 4 bases from J, leaving 13 bases between. In DNA form, the CDR3 reads TGTGCCAGCTCCCCCTCCAGAGAGTACGAGCAGTACTTC. The encoded protein is CASSPSREYEQYF.

This clonotype was observed a single time. The chain combines TRBV9 with TRBJ2-7; TRBD2 aligns across 13 bases. Germline lookup yields CDR1 SGDLS and CDR2 YYNGEE. The CDR3 is made up of 16 amino acids. V shed 4 bases and J 7 bases; nucleotides not matched to a gene: 11. Written as DNA, the CDR3 is TGTGCCAGCAGCACCCGGACTAGCGGGGGCAACAATGAGCAGTACTTC. This sequence encodes CASSTRTSGGNNEQYF.

V is TRBV6-2 or TRBV6-3 and J is TRBJ2-7; 7 positions match TRBD2. This CDR3 is built from 14 residues. CDR1 and CDR2 from the germline V gene are MNHEY and SVGEGT. Losses at the gene ends were 2 bases for V and 5 bases for J; bases not matched to a gene: 6. In DNA, the CDR3 is TGTGCCAGCAGTTACGGCGGGAGAAGGAACGAGCAGTACTTC. This codes for CASSYGGRRNEQYF.

The sample holds a few counts of this clonotype. This sequence may be a read error, since a much larger clone differs from it by one base. The gene calls are TRBV20-1 and TRBJ2-5; D is perhaps TRBD1 (6 bases). The CDR3 loop spans 13 amino acids. CDR1 is DFQATT and CDR2 is SNEGSKA in the germline V gene (reference sequence). The CDR3 region is CSASRQAQEAQYF. The CDR3 DNA is TGCAGTGCTAGCCGACAGGCACAAGAGGCCCAGTACTTC.